This TCR beta chain was obtained from a study of immune cell composition in non-small cell lung cancer. Study-wide results and limits: Top 10 clone scores and clonality were higher in squamous than adenocarcinoma.

Comments on this clone: No antigen is known for it.

The data were produced by immunoSEQ multiplex PCR, yet TCRdb's version contains in-frame clones alone and is incomplete. This sample has about 10,000 clones; about 63% occur once, and the top ten carry about 9%. V trimming: 6 bases; J trimming: 7 bases; junction bases outside the gene matches: 8. The germline gives CDR1 SQVTM, CDR2 ANQGSEA. This CDR3 has 13 residues. The sequenced material came from lung tumor tissue. The chain employs TRBV29-1 and TRBJ1-2; 10 bases map to TRBD1. This TCR was recovered from a human donor with non-small cell lung cancer. CDR3 nucleotides: TGCAGCGTCGGGACAGGGGATACTGGTGGCTACACCTTC. The encoded protein is CSVGTGDTGGYTF.